The 32 T cell receptor beta chains below all came from one sample that was sequenced in a study of beta chain features in type 1 diabetes. Findings and limits, study-wide: Among all four CD4+ subsets, Type 1 diabetes patients had TCRB CDR3s that were moderately but significantly shorter.

Antigen specificity for these receptors is unknown. Expressed TCRB transcripts were sequenced, since all the RNA that had been isolated was reverse transcribed. TCRdb keeps only in-frame clones here, not all; method: immunoSEQ multiplex PCR. The sample lists over 200,000 clones, approximately 11% occurring once. Material: naive CD4+ T cells from blood. The origin of the receptors is a man aged 25 to 40 with type 1 diabetes.

The CDR3 DNA is TGTGCCAGCAGGACAGAACCTGCCTACGAGCAGTACTTC. Its protein product is CASRTEPAYEQYF. V gene TRBV28 combines with J gene TRBJ2-7, with D tentatively TRBD1 (5 bases). The V gene lost 6 bases and the J gene lost 2 bases, with 11 bases spanning the gap. The V gene's germline CDR1 is MDHEN and CDR2 SYDVKM. CDR3 size: 13 residues.

CDR3 sequence reads: CASSSDRYYGYTF. The CDR3, as DNA: TGTGCCAGCAGCTCCGACAGATACTATGGCTACACCTTC. The genes are TRBV7-9 and TRBJ1-2, with D possibly being TRBD1 (5 bases). Germline lookup yields CDR1 SEHNR and CDR2 FQNEAQ (reference sequence). The ends were cut back, 4 bases at V and 3 bases at J, with 9 bases in the middle. The CDR3 totals 13 residues.

This clone was found once. The genes are TRBV7-2 and TRBJ2-1; no reliable D call. V gave up 5 bases and J gave up 9 bases, with 11 bases separating them. Germline V CDR1 and CDR2: SGHTA, FQGNSA. This CDR3 spans 12 amino acids. CDR3 region: CASSPYGGEQFF. The CDR3 nucleotides are TGTGCCAGCAGCCCATACGGCGGTGAGCAGTTCTTC.

In DNA form, the CDR3 reads TGTGCCAGTAGTATTCTCTCCGGGGCTTTCTTT. Protein sequence: CASSILSGAFF. J is TRBJ1-1 and V is TRBV19; no firm D call. The CDR3 loop spans 11 amino acids. The germline V gene encodes CDR1 LNHDA and CDR2 SQIVND (reference sequence). Trimming took 3 bases from V and 11 from J, leaving 10 bases between them.

This clone was picked up a small number of times. The chain is built from TRBV7-9 and TRBJ2-1, with a possible D match to TRBD2 (5 bases). Germline loops: CDR1 SEHNR, CDR2 FQNEAQ (reference sequence). The length of the CDR3 is 13 residues. V dropped 8 bases and J dropped 6 bases, with 14 bases sitting between them. CDR3 amino acids: CASSHWRRNEQFF. The CDR3 nucleotides are TGTGCCAGCTCCCATTGGAGGCGCAATGAGCAGTTCTTC.

This clone was detected only a few times. The gene calls are TRBV19 and TRBJ2-1; TRBD1 matches 9 bases. J lost 6 bases, V lost 7 bases, and 7 bases had no gene match. The CDR3 runs 14 residues. Germline V CDR1 and CDR2: LNHDA, SQIVND (reference sequence). CDR3 amino acids: CASKGQGSANEQFF. The CDR3 DNA follows: TGTGCCAGTAAGGGACAGGGATCGGCCAATGAGCAGTTCTTC.

In its sample, this clone was seen a few times. The rearrangement links TRBV5-1 to TRBJ1-2; 7 bases align to TRBD1. Losses at the gene ends were 0 bases for V and 2 bases for J; bases not matched to a gene: 4. The CDR3 runs 15 residues. CDR1 SGHRS and CDR2 YFSETQ come from the germline V gene. The DNA for the CDR3 is TGCGCCAGCAGCTTGGCACAGGGGACGAACTATGGCTACACCTTC. Translated: CASSLAQGTNYGYTF.

The chain links TRBV25-1 to TRBJ2-5; 8 bases line up with TRBD2. The CDR3 spans 16 residues. Trimming at V came to 2 bases and at J to 1 base, leaving 6 bases not matched to a gene. Looked up from germline, CDR1 is MGHDK and CDR2 is SYGVNS. The CDR3 nucleotides are TGTGCCAGCAGTGAACATAACGGGGGGGCCCAAGAGACCCAGTACTTC. Its protein is CASSEHNGGAQETQYF.

The chain carries TRBV5-4 and TRBJ2-5; perhaps TRBD1 as D (6 bases). The CDR3 runs to 13 residues. CDR1 is SGHNT, CDR2 YYREEE, per germline (reference sequence). V lost 6 bases, J lost 5 bases, and 14 bases lay in between. The CDR3 region is CASTSGVEETQYF. The CDR3 bases are TGTGCCAGCACCTCAGGGGTGGAGGAGACCCAGTACTTC.

About this clone: At the DNA level, this CDR3 is encoded by other sequences in the same sample as well. The rearrangement uses TRBV29-1 and TRBJ1-2; perhaps TRBD1 as D (6 bases). The germline V gene has CDR1 SQVTM and CDR2 ANQGSEA. The V gene lost 4 bases and the J gene lost 6 bases, with 9 bases spanning the gap. The CDR3 is made up of 11 amino acids. The CDR3 DNA sequence: TGCAGCGTTGGGGGGCTGGATGGCTACACCTTC. Its protein is CSVGGLDGYTF.

This sequence joins TRBV19 and TRBJ1-2; D perhaps matches TRBD1 (6 bases). Germline V gene sequence: CDR1 LNHDA, CDR2 SQIVND (reference sequence). V was pared by 7 bases and J by 1 base, with 10 bases between. There are 13 residues in the CDR3. CDR3 region: CASTTGRNYGYTF. The CDR3 DNA follows: TGTGCCAGTACTACAGGGCGTAACTATGGCTACACCTTC.

This chain links TRBV4-3 with TRBJ2-1; 9 bases agree with TRBD2. After removal of 4 bases from V and 2 bases from J, the junction contained 9 bases not matched to a gene. Germline V gene lookup returns CDR1 LGHNA and CDR2 YSLEER. This CDR3 is 17 amino acids long. CDR3 coding DNA: TGCGCCAGCAGCCTCGCCTGGGCTAGCGGGGCCTACAATGAGCAGTTCTTC. This gives the protein CASSLAWASGAYNEQFF.

The gene calls are TRBV25-1 and TRBJ1-2; D might be TRBD1 (6 bases). The CDR3 has 13 amino acids. Trimming took off 6 bases at V and 4 bases at J, with 12 bases between the two ends. Germline-derived CDR1 and CDR2 are MGHDK and SYGVNS. The CDR3 loop reads CASRETGSYGYTF. CDR3 DNA: TGTGCCAGCAGAGAAACAGGGAGCTATGGCTACACCTTC.

The DNA of the CDR3 is TGTGCCAGCAGATCAGGTGGCGGGGGTGAAAAACTGTTTTTT. Residues: CASRSGGGGEKLFF. This rearrangement joins TRBV6-5 to TRBJ1-4; the D gene is possibly TRBD1 (5 bases). This CDR3 is 14 amino acids long. In germline, CDR1 is MNHEY, CDR2 SVGAGI. The V end was cut by 6 bases, the J end by 7 bases, with 15 bases between.

V usage is TRBV5-1 and J usage is TRBJ1-1, with D uncertain. The length of the CDR3 is 13 residues. Per the germline V gene, CDR1 is SGHRS and CDR2 is YFSETQ. V dropped 0 bases and J dropped 6 bases, with 9 bases sitting between them. CDR3 nucleotides: TGCGCCAGCAGCTTGGGCGAGAGCGCTGAAGCTTTCTTT. Residues: CASSLGESAEAFF.

The gene calls are TRBV9 and TRBJ2-5; TRBD2 agrees at 10 bases. This CDR3 is 17 amino acids long. Germline trimming cut 0 bases from V and 5 bases from J; bases unmatched to any gene: 10. CDR1 and CDR2 (germline): SGDLS, YYNGEE. Here the CDR3 DNA reads TGTGCCAGCAGCGTAGTCGGAAGCGGGGGGGCCGGGGAGACCCAGTACTTC. Amino acid sequence: CASSVVGSGGAGETQYF.

This chain joins TRBV4-1 and TRBJ2-3, with D perhaps TRBD2 (6 bases). This CDR3 is built from 17 residues. The germline V gene encodes CDR1 MGHRA and CDR2 YSYEKL. Trimming left V 0 bases short and J 8 bases short, with 21 bases between. The CDR3 region is CASSQDWARRDPVTQYF. In DNA, the CDR3 is TGCGCCAGCAGCCAAGATTGGGCTAGGCGGGATCCCGTTACGCAGTATTTT.

The genes are TRBV29-1 and TRBJ2-5, with 9 bases fitting TRBD1. TRBJ2-7 matches the DNA end more closely, so the J call is doubtful. Per germline, CDR1 SQVTM and CDR2 ANQGSEA. The CDR3 sequence is 15 residues long. The CDR3 DNA sequence: TGCAGCGTCGAAACGGAGACAGGGGGGTTTTACGAGCAGTACTTC. Its protein is CSVETETGGFYEQYF.

This clone has more than one count but fewer than ten. The chain recombines TRBV7-9 with TRBJ2-7, with D possibly matching TRBD1 (6 bases). Between the trimmed V and J ends, which lost 0 bases and 6 bases, there was a span of 9 bases. This CDR3 comprises 13 residues. Germline V lookup: CDR1 SEHNR, CDR2 FQNEAQ (reference sequence). CDR3 coding DNA: TGTGCCAGCAGCTTAGCGGACAGCGGCGAGCAGTACTTC. This codes for CASSLADSGEQYF. Full variable domain (remainder filled in from reference TRBV7-9 and TRBJ2-7): DTGVSQNPRHKITKRGQNVTFRCDPISEHNRLYWYRQTLGQGPEFLTYFQNEAQLEKSRLLSDRFSAERPKGSFSTLEIQRTEQGDSAMYLCASSLADSGEQYFGPGTRLTVT.

The chain employs TRBV27 and TRBJ1-5, with D uncertain. V gave up 5 bases and J gave up 11 bases, with 16 bases separating them. Germline V gene data show CDR1 as MNHEY and CDR2 as SMNVEV (reference sequence). This CDR3 spans 13 amino acids. CDR3 sequence (DNA): TGTGCCAGCAGTCTGTCGAGAGGCCGGGCCCAGCATTTT. Translating gives CASSLSRGRAQHF.

This clone was counted between two and nine times. This rearrangement joins TRBV15 to TRBJ1-5, with TRBD1 matching 12 bases. This CDR3 is 21 amino acids long. Trimming at V came to 0 bases and at J to 2 bases, leaving 14 bases not matched to a gene. CDR1 is LNHNV, CDR2 YYDKDF, per germline (reference sequence). The CDR3, as DNA: TGTGCCACCAGCAGAGAAGACCCCGGGACAGGGGGCTTGTGGGGCAATCAGCCCCAGCATTTT. This encodes CATSREDPGTGGLWGNQPQHF.

This sequence joins TRBV4-1 and TRBJ1-5, with TRBD1 matching over 8 bases. The germline V gene has CDR1 MGHRA and CDR2 YSYEKL. This CDR3 has 15 residues. J was trimmed by 4 bases and V by 1 base; bases with no gene match: 3. The CDR3, as DNA: TGCGCCAGCAGCCAAGCCGGGGACAGGAATCAGCCCCAGCATTTT. It yields the protein CASSQAGDRNQPQHF.

The gene calls are TRBV7-3 and TRBJ1-1; 9 bases are a match to TRBD1. Germline CDR1 SGHTA, CDR2 FQGTGA. The CDR3 has 15 amino acids. Trimming at V came to 4 bases and at J to 1 base, leaving 4 bases not matched to a gene. CDR3 region: CASSSGTGPNTEAFF. The CDR3 region has the DNA TGTGCCAGCAGCTCCGGGACAGGGCCGAACACTGAAGCTTTCTTT.

This clone was recorded a few times. This sequence joins TRBV28 and TRBJ2-7; D is uncertain. Germline CDR1 MDHEN, CDR2 SYDVKM. The ends were cut back, 9 bases at V and 3 bases at J, with 21 bases in the middle. The CDR3 consists of 15 residues. Here the CDR3 DNA reads TGTGCCAGTCAAGAACAGACCTCAAACTTCTACGAGCAGTACTTC. Protein sequence: CASQEQTSNFYEQYF.

This sequence joins TRBV21-1 and TRBJ2-4; the D call TRBD1 from the table was never checked on the DNA. TRBV21-1 is a known pseudogene. The CDR3 runs to 16 residues. CDR3 bases: TGTGCCAGCAGCAAAAGAGGGACAGGAGCCAAAAACATTCAGTACTTC. This sequence encodes CASSKRGTGAKNIQYF.

V gene TRBV5-1 combines with J gene TRBJ1-4; tentatively, D is TRBD1 (6 bases). V was clipped by 5 bases and J by 8 bases, with 16 bases between them. Germline CDR1 reads SGHRS; CDR2 reads YFSETQ. This CDR3 has 14 amino acids. In nucleotides, the CDR3 is TGCGCCAGCAGACTACAGGGACGGGACGAAAAACTGTTTTTT. It encodes CASRLQGRDEKLFF.

This clone has more than one count but fewer than ten. This chain links TRBV7-9 with TRBJ2-1; 13 bases map to TRBD2. J was trimmed by 6 bases and V by 5 bases; bases with no gene match: 4. The germline CDR1 and CDR2 sequences are SEHNR and FQNEAQ (reference sequence). There are 15 residues in the CDR3. This CDR3 reads CASSATSGGANEQFF. CDR3 bases: TGTGCCAGCAGCGCAACTAGCGGGGGGGCCAATGAGCAGTTCTTC.

The V gene is TRBV29-1, the J gene TRBJ2-1; 8 nucleotides align to TRBD2. Unmatched junction bases numbered 8, after V lost 2 bases and J lost 8 bases. The CDR3 is 14 residues long. Germline-derived CDR1 and CDR2 are SQVTM and ANQGSEA. CDR3 in DNA: TGCAGCGTTGAACGTAGCGGGGTGCAGTATGAGCAGTTCTTC. Residues: CSVERSGVQYEQFF.

This clone was found a few times. The chain combines TRBV20-1 with TRBJ2-3, with D uncertain. CDR3 length equals 10 residues. The ends were cut back, 7 bases at V and 5 bases at J, with 7 bases in the middle. The V gene's germline CDR1 is DFQATT and CDR2 SNEGSKA (reference sequence). The CDR3 nucleotides are TGCAGTGGACTTCAAGATACGCAGTATTTT. Its protein is CSGLQDTQYF.

This clone was seen a few times. The CDR3 DNA follows: TGTGCCAGCAGCAATTCTTCCTACAATGAGCAGTTCTTC. Residues: CASSNSSYNEQFF. The rearrangement links TRBV11-2 to TRBJ2-1; D is unclear. The germline CDR1 and CDR2 sequences are SGHAT and FQNNGV. The CDR3 totals 13 residues. The V end was cut by 5 bases, the J end by 1 base, with 6 bases between.

The rearrangement joins TRBV9 to TRBJ2-3, with 7 positions matching TRBD1. Trimming cost V 0 bases and J 1 base; bases outside gene matches: 2. Germline loops: CDR1 SGDLS, CDR2 YYNGEE. The CDR3 has 15 residues. CDR3: CASSVGTGGTDTQYF. As DNA, the CDR3 is TGTGCCAGCAGCGTAGGGACAGGCGGCACAGATACGCAGTATTTT.

The chain is built from TRBV28 and TRBJ2-3; D unresolved. Germline V gene data show CDR1 as MDHEN and CDR2 as SYDVKM. Deletions cut 5 bases from V and 0 bases from J, with 15 bases between. The CDR3 runs 16 residues. The CDR3 DNA sequence: TGTGCCAGCAGTACATCGTCTTTATCTAGCACAGATACGCAGTATTTT. This gives the protein CASSTSSLSSTDTQYF. Complete variable domain (other parts from reference TRBV28 and TRBJ2-3): DVKVTQSSRYLVKRTGEKVFLECVQDMDHENMFWYRQDPGLGLRLIYFSYDVKMKEKGDIPEGYSVSREKKERFSLILESASTNQTSMYLCASSTSSLSSTDTQYFGPGTRLTVL.